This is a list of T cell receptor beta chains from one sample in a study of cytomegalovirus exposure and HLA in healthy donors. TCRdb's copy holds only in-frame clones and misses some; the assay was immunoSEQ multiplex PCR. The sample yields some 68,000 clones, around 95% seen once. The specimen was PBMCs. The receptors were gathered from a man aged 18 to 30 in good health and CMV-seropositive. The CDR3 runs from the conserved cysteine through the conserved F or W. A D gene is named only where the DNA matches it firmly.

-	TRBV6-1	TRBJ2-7	CASSNLYEQYF	TGTGCCAGCAGTAATCTATACGAGCAGTACTTC
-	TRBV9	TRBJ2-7	CASSGRDNVYEQYF	TGTGCCAGCAGCGGCCGGGACAACGTCTACGAGCAGTACTTC
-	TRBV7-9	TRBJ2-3	CASSSTKRTTDTQYF	TGTGCCAGCAGCTCGACGAAGCGGACCACAGATACGCAGTATTTT
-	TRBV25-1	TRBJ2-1	CASSDLDGSSYNEQFF	TGTGCCAGCAGTGATCTCGACGGGAGCTCCTACAATGAGCAGTTCTTC
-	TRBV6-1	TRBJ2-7	CASSEAWGPPYKYF	TGTGCCAGCAGTGAAGCGTGGGGGCCTCCTTACAAGTACTTC
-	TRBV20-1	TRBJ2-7	CSARNEGEQYF	TGCAGTGCTAGAAACGAGGGCGAGCAGTACTTC
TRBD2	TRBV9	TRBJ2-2	CASSSRTSSSNTGELFF	TGTGCCAGCAGCTCCCGGACTAGCTCCTCGAACACCGGGGAGCTGTTTTTT
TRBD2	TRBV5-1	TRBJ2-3	CASSLREEGTDTQYF	TGCGCCAGCAGCTTGCGGGAGGAGGGAACAGATACGCAGTATTTT
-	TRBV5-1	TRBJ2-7	CASSLMGRGSGEQYF	TGCGCCAGCAGCCTGATGGGCAGGGGTTCCGGGGAGCAGTACTTC
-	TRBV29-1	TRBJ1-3	CSVEAGASSGNTIYF	TGCAGCGTTGAAGCAGGGGCTAGCTCTGGAAACACCATATATTTT
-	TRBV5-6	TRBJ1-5	CASSLQTGRQPQHF	TGTGCCAGCAGCCTGCAGACAGGCCGTCAGCCCCAGCATTTT
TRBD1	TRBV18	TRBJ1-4	CASSPGTGTEKLFF	TGTGCCAGCTCACCCGGGACAGGCACCGAAAAACTGTTTTTT
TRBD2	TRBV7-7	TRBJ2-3	CASSLGPRKSGGVSPRADTQYF	TGTGCCAGCAGCTTAGGACCCCGTAAGAGCGGGGGGGTTTCTCCCCGCGCAGATACGCAGTATTTT
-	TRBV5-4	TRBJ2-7	CASSLGAGSLDEQYF	TGTGCCAGCAGCTTAGGGGCAGGGTCCTTAGACGAGCAGTACTTC
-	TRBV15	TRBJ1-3	CATSRALSSGNTIYF	TGTGCCACCAGCAGAGCCCTATCCTCTGGAAACACCATATATTTT
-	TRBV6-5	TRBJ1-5	CASSYSGDGPQHF	TGTGCCAGCAGTTACTCCGGAGACGGTCCCCAACATTTT
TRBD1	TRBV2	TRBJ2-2	CASSPGTGITRNSGELFF	TGTGCCAGCAGCCCCGGGACAGGGATAACGAGGAACTCCGGGGAGCTGTTTTTT
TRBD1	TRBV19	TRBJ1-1	CASSYGTGNTEAFF	TGTGCCAGTAGCTACGGGACAGGGAACACTGAAGCTTTCTTT
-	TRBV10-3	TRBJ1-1	CASREAEGITEAFF	TGTGCCAGCCGGGAGGCGGAGGGTATTACTGAAGCTTTCTTT